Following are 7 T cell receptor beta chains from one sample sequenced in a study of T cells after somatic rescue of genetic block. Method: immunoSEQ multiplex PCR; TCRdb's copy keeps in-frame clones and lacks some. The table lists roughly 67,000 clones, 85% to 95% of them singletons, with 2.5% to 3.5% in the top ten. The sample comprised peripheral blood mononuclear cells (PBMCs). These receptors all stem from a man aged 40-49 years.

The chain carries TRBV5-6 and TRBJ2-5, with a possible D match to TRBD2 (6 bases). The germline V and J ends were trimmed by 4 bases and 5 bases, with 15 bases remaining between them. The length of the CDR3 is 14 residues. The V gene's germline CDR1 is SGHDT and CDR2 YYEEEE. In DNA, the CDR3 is TGTGCCAGCAGCCCCGAGGAGGGTTGGGAGACCCAGTACTTC. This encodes CASSPEEGWETQYF.

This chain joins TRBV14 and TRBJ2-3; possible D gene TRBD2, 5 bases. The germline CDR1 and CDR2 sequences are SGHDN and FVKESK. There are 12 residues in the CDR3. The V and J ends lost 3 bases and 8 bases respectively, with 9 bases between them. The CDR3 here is CASSQGSGTQYF. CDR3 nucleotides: TGTGCCAGCAGCCAGGGAAGCGGTACGCAGTATTTT.

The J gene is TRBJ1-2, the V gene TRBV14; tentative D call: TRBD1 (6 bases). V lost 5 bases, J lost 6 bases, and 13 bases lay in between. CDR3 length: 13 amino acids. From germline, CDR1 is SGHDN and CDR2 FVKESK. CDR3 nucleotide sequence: TGTGCCAGCAGCACCAGGACAGTCAATGGCTACACCTTC. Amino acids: CASSTRTVNGYTF.

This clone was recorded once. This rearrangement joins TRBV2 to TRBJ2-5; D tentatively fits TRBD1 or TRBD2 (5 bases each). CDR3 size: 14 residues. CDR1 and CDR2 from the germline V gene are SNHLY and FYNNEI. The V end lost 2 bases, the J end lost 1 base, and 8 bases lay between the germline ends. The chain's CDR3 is CASSETGAQETQYF. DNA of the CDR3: TGTGCCAGCAGTGAAACCGGGGCCCAAGAGACCCAGTACTTC.

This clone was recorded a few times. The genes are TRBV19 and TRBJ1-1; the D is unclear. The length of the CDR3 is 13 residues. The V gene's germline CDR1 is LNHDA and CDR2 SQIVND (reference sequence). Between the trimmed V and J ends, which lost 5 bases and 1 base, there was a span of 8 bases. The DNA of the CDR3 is TGTGCCAGTAGTCACCGGGGGAACACTGAAGCTTTCTTT. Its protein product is CASSHRGNTEAFF. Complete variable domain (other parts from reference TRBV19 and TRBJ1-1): DGGITQSPKYLFRKEGQNVTLSCEQNLNHDAMYWYRQDPGQGLRLIYYSQIVNDFQKGDIAEGYSVSREKKESFPLTVTSAQKNPTAFYLCASSHRGNTEAFFGQGTRLTVV.

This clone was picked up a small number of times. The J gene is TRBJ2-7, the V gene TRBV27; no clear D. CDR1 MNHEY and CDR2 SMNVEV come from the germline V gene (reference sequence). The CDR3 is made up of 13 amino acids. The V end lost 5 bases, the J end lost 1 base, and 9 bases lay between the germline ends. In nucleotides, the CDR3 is TGTGCCAGCAGTGCCCGAAGGTCCTACGAGCAGTACTTC. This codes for CASSARRSYEQYF.

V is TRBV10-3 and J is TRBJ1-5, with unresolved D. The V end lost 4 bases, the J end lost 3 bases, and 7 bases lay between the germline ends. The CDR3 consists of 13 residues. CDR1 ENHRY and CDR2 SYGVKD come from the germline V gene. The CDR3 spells CAISGRDNQPQHF. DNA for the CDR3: TGTGCCATCAGTGGACGGGACAATCAGCCCCAGCATTTT.